This T cell receptor (beta chain) was recorded in a study of blood T cells in healthy people across ages. This CDR3 has 20 residues. Germline V CDR1 and CDR2: LNHNV, YYDKDF (reference sequence). Sample-barcoded 5' priming and a J-beta primer mix drove a second PCR of roughly 6 to 12 cycles. A single record per CDR3 protein comes from TCRdb applying MiXCR to the 5' RACE reads. The sample lists approximately 780,000 distinct CDR3 sequences, about 26% occurring once. To note about this clonotype: The target antigen is unknown.

General study points: A strong correlation was seen between TCR beta diversity and naive T cell percentage.

Another study also made use of these data, one on T cells of mothers and their children. That work states: A few healthy Caucasian mothers and their six children were the donors.

The origin of this receptor is a boy younger than 18 in good health. The chain couples TRBV15 to TRBJ2-5, with 9 bases matching TRBD1. The J call may not be correct, given that the DNA end is closer to TRBJ2-7. Sequencing was performed on blood. The CDR3 loop is CATSRDFGTGRGVSSYEQYF. In DNA, the CDR3 is TGTGCCACCAGCAGAGATTTTGGGACAGGGAGGGGGGTAAGCTCCTACGAGCAGTACTTC.